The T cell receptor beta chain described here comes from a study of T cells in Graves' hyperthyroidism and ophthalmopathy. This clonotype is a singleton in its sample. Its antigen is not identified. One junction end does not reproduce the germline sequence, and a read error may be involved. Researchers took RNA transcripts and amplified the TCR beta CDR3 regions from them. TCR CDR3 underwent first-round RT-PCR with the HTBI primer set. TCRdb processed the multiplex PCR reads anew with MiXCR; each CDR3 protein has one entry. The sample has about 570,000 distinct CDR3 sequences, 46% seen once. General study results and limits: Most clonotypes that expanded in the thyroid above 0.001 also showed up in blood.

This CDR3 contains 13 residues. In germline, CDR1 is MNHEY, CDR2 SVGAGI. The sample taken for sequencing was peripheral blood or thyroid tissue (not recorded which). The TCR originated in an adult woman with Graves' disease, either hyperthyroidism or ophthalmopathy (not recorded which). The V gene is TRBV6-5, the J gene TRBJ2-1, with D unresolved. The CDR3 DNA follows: TGTGCCAGCGGCGAGACCGGTGGCAATCAGCAGTTCTTC. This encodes CASGETGGNQQFF.